These 23 T cell receptor beta chains were all obtained from the same sample, sequenced in a study of blood T cell repertoires in COVID-19. Libraries were prepared by immunoSEQ multiplex PCR; TCRdb keeps only in-frame clonotypes and omits some of them. Of over 150,000 clones listed, 76% are singletons. The material sequenced was peripheral blood. These receptors originate from a woman of 80 years or more with acute or convalescent COVID-19.

The V gene is TRBV7-9, the J gene TRBJ2-1; 8 nucleotides align to TRBD1. With V trimmed by 2 bases and J by 6 bases, 6 bases remained unmatched. Looked up from germline, CDR1 is SEHNR and CDR2 is FQNEAQ (reference sequence). The CDR3 runs to 15 residues. The CDR3 nucleotides are TGTGCCAGCAGCTTAAGGGGACAGGAGGCCAATGAGCAGTTCTTC. Its translation: CASSLRGQEANEQFF.

The gene calls are TRBV7-2 and TRBJ1-1; D not resolved. Trimming removed 6 bases from V and 0 bases from J, with 11 bases in between. Germline CDR1 and CDR2: SGHTA and FQGNSA. This CDR3 has 14 amino acids. The CDR3 loop reads CASRETLMNTEAFF. CDR3 bases: TGTGCCAGCAGAGAGACTCTCATGAACACTGAAGCTTTCTTT.

Concerning this clone: Other DNA variants within this sample encode the same CDR3. The V call is TRBV6-6, the J call TRBJ2-7; D possibly corresponds to TRBD1 (5 bases). Trimming left V 5 bases short and J 0 bases short, with 8 bases between. The CDR3 totals 13 residues. CDR1 is MNHNY and CDR2 is SVGAGI in the germline V gene (reference sequence). CDR3 in DNA: TGTGCCAGCAGTAAAGACAGCTCCTACGAGCAGTACTTC. It translates to CASSKDSSYEQYF.

The chain is built from TRBV19 and TRBJ2-4, with 9 bases aligning to TRBD2. The CDR3 is 15 amino acids. Trimming cost V 4 bases and J 6 bases; bases outside gene matches: 7. Germline V gives CDR1 LNHDA, CDR2 SQIVND (reference sequence). CDR3 amino acids: CASSSRRGGVNIQYF. DNA for the CDR3: TGTGCCAGTAGTAGTCGGCGCGGGGGGGTAAACATTCAGTACTTC.

The chain carries TRBV19 and TRBJ2-7; D is perhaps TRBD2 (6 bases). The germline V gene has CDR1 LNHDA and CDR2 SQIVND (reference sequence). This CDR3 is 13 amino acids long. Between the trimmed V and J ends, which lost 8 bases and 2 bases, there was a span of 13 bases. As DNA, the CDR3 is TGTGCCAGTTCGGGACTCGGGGCCTACGAGCAGTACTTC. It is translated as CASSGLGAYEQYF.

The genes are TRBV30 and TRBJ1-4; D possibly corresponds to TRBD1 (5 bases). Trimming stripped 2 bases from V and 8 bases from J, with 12 bases between. The CDR3 covers 13 residues. Germline-derived CDR1 and CDR2 are GTSNPN and SVGIG (reference sequence). Written as DNA, the CDR3 is TGTGCCTGGAGTCCAGGGCTCGGAGAAAAACTGTTTTTT. The encoded protein is CAWSPGLGEKLFF.

This clone occurred a few times. The chain joins TRBV29-1 to TRBJ2-5, with TRBD2 matching 8 bases. This CDR3 is built from 13 residues. Per the germline V gene, CDR1 is SQVTM and CDR2 is ANQGSEA. J lost 4 bases, V lost 5 bases, and 6 bases had no gene match. This chain's CDR3 is CSVSQRGGETQYF. CDR3 DNA: TGCAGCGTTAGTCAACGGGGGGGAGAGACCCAGTACTTC.

The rearrangement joins TRBV3-1 (or the pseudogene TRBV3-2) to TRBJ2-5, with D perhaps TRBD2 (6 bases). This CDR3 contains 15 residues. V dropped 1 base and J dropped 2 bases, with 11 bases sitting between them. Germline loops: CDR1 LGHDT, CDR2 YNNKEL (reference sequence). The CDR3 loop is CASSQGAGGQETQYF. Here the CDR3 DNA reads TGTGCCAGCAGCCAAGGGGCCGGGGGACAAGAGACCCAGTACTTC.

This clone has only a few counts. V usage is TRBV5-8 and J usage is TRBJ2-7; 10 bases fit TRBD1. J was trimmed by 2 bases and V by 7 bases; bases with no gene match: 6. The CDR3 length is 14 residues. Germline V lookup: CDR1 SGHTS, CDR2 YDEGEE. The CDR3 bases are TGTGCCAGCTTTCGGACAGGGGGAGCCTACGAGCAGTACTTC. It codes for CASFRTGGAYEQYF.

This clone was counted between two and nine times. The genes are TRBV10-3 and TRBJ2-7, with D possibly matching TRBD1 (5 bases). Trimming shortened V by 9 bases and J by 0 bases, and 12 bases separated the two germline ends. The CDR3 has 13 residues. Per germline, CDR1 ENHRY and CDR2 SYGVKD. The CDR3: CAIKDSYSYEQYF. CDR3 in DNA: TGTGCCATAAAAGACAGTTACTCCTACGAGCAGTACTTC.

This clone has more than one count but fewer than ten. V usage is TRBV7-6 and J usage is TRBJ1-1; 7 bases match TRBD1. Unmatched junction bases numbered 11, after V lost 5 bases and J lost 5 bases. This CDR3 is built from 15 residues. Germline V gives CDR1 SGHVS, CDR2 FNYEAQ. The CDR3 loop is CASSLTSTGFTEAFF. The CDR3 DNA follows: TGTGCCAGCAGCCTCACCTCGACAGGGTTTACTGAAGCTTTCTTT.

The gene calls are TRBV19 and TRBJ2-1; 12 positions agree with TRBD2. CDR3 length: 17 amino acids. V was pared by 8 bases and J by 7 bases, with 15 bases of the junction left unmatched. Germline V gene lookup returns CDR1 LNHDA and CDR2 SQIVND (reference sequence). Here the CDR3 DNA reads TGTGCCAGTGGTACACGTCTAGCGGGAGGGGAGGGGAATGAGCAGTTCTTC. Protein sequence: CASGTRLAGGEGNEQFF.

This clone was seen a single time. Within the sample, other DNA sequences also encode this same CDR3. The chain is built from TRBV13 and TRBJ1-2; 9 positions agree with TRBD1. This CDR3 region has 15 residues. In germline, CDR1 is PRHDT, CDR2 FYEKMQ (reference sequence). V lost 2 bases and J lost 0; bases outside the gene matches: 1. CDR3 in DNA: TGTGCCAGCAGCTTAAGGGACAGGGCTAACTATGGCTACACCTTC. It encodes CASSLRDRANYGYTF.

This chain's CDR3 is CASSSGAGSNQPQHF. CDR3 sequence (DNA): TGCGCCAGCAGCTCAGGGGCGGGTAGCAATCAGCCCCAGCATTTT. The rearrangement joins TRBV5-1 to TRBJ1-5, with a weak D call TRBD1 (6 bases). This CDR3 contains 15 residues. V was clipped by 3 bases and J by 0 bases, with 10 bases between them. Germline-derived CDR1 and CDR2 are SGHRS and YFSETQ.

The rearrangement joins TRBV29-1 to TRBJ1-2; 8 bases are shared with TRBD1. J lost 1 base, V lost 5 bases, and 6 bases had no gene match. The CDR3 covers 14 residues. The V gene's germline CDR1 is SQVTM and CDR2 ANQGSEA. Here the CDR3 DNA reads TGCAGCGTTCCAGGACAGGGTGGTAACTATGGCTACACCTTC. It is translated as CSVPGQGGNYGYTF.

The J gene is TRBJ2-5, the V gene TRBV18; TRBD1 matches at 9 bases. Germline V CDR1 and CDR2: KGHSH, LQKENI. This CDR3 region has 15 residues. J was trimmed by 5 bases and V by 6 bases; bases with no gene match: 10. The CDR3 nucleotides are TGTGCCAGCTCCATAACACAGGGGGCAGTGGAGACCCAGTACTTC. Translation: CASSITQGAVETQYF.

V is TRBV9 and J is TRBJ2-7, with 8 bases fitting TRBD1. The ends lost 2 bases at V and 1 base at J; junction bases unmatched: 5. CDR3 length: 15 residues. Germline V lookup: CDR1 SGDLS, CDR2 YYNGEE. This CDR3 is CASSVGQGRSYEQYF. DNA for the CDR3: TGTGCCAGCAGCGTCGGACAGGGCCGATCCTACGAGCAGTACTTC.

This clone has more than one count but fewer than ten. The chain recombines TRBV4-3 with TRBJ2-7, with 8 nucleotides matching TRBD1. The CDR3 is 14 residues long. Per the germline V gene, CDR1 is LGHNA and CDR2 is YSLEER. Germline trimming cut 5 bases from V and 4 bases from J; bases unmatched to any gene: 7. The CDR3 bases are TGCGCCAGCAGCGAGGACAGGGCCGCGTACGAGCAGTACTTC. Translation: CASSEDRAAYEQYF.

The CDR3 sequence: CASSSQGTAGELFF. The DNA for the CDR3 is TGTGCCAGCAGTTCCCAGGGTACCGCCGGGGAGCTGTTTTTT. This chain uses TRBV2 with TRBJ2-2, with a tentative D call TRBD1 (5 bases). CDR3 length equals 14 residues. Trimming removed 5 bases from V and 6 bases from J, with 13 bases in between. Germline V CDR1 and CDR2: SNHLY, FYNNEI.

This chain connects TRBV2 to TRBJ2-7; 8 bases fit TRBD2. This CDR3 has 15 amino acids. V gave up 6 bases and J gave up 5 bases; unmatched junction bases: 12. Germline assignment: CDR1 SNHLY and CDR2 FYNNEI. The CDR3 DNA reads TGTGCCAGCAGAGCCGAGCGGGAGAGGGTCGACGAGCAGTACTTC. It yields the protein CASRAERERVDEQYF.

The chain carries TRBV29-1 and TRBJ2-5; 7 positions match TRBD2. Germline V gene data show CDR1 as SQVTM and CDR2 as ANQGSEA. The CDR3 spans 13 residues. The J segment lost 3 bases and the V segment lost 6 bases, leaving 7 bases of the junction unmatched. The CDR3 sequence: CSVHLGGEETQYF. The CDR3 DNA is TGCAGCGTACATTTGGGGGGGGAAGAGACCCAGTACTTC. The complete variable domain, with remaining parts taken from reference TRBV29-1 and TRBJ2-5, reads SAVISQKPSRDICQRGTSLTIQCQVDSQVTMMFWYRQQPGQSLTLIATANQGSEATYESGFVIDKFPISRPNLTFSTLTVSNMSPEDSSIYLCSVHLGGEETQYFGPGTRLLVL.

The rearrangement links TRBV19 to TRBJ2-2, with TRBD1 matching over 8 bases. The trim removed 0 bases at V and 9 bases at J, leaving 12 bases unmatched. Germline CDR1 LNHDA, CDR2 SQIVND (reference sequence). The CDR3 spans 17 residues. The CDR3 loop reads CASSIDLDRAPPRELFF. DNA for the CDR3: TGTGCCAGTAGTATAGATCTGGACAGGGCTCCTCCCAGGGAGCTGTTTTTT.

The chain employs TRBV2 and TRBJ1-5; 8 positions match TRBD1. The CDR3 loop spans 15 amino acids. V shed 1 base and J 9 bases; nucleotides not matched to a gene: 8. Germline V gene data show CDR1 as SNHLY and CDR2 as FYNNEI. The CDR3 sequence: CASSEGTGKFLPQHF. As DNA, the CDR3 is TGTGCCAGCAGTGAAGGGACAGGGAAGTTTTTGCCCCAGCATTTT.